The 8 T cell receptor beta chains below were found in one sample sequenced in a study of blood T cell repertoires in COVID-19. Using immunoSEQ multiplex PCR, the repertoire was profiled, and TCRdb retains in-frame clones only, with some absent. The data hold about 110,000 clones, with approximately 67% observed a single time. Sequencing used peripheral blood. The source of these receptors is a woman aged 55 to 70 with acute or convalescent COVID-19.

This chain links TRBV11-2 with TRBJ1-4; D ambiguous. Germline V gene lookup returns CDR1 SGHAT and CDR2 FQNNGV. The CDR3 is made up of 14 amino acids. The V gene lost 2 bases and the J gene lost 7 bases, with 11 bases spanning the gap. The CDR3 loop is CASSLIGLGEKLFF. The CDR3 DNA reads TGTGCCAGCAGCTTAATCGGGTTGGGTGAAAAACTGTTTTTT.

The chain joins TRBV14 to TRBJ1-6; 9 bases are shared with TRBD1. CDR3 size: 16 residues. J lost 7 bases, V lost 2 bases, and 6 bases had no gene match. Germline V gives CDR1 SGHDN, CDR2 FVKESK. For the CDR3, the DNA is TGTGCCAGCAGCCAAATAGGGACAGGGCGAAATTCACCCCTCCACTTT. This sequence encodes CASSQIGTGRNSPLHF.

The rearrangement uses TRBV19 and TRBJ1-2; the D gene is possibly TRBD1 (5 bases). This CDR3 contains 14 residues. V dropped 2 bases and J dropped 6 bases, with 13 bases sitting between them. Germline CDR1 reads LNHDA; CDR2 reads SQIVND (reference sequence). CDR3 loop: CASSILGQSNGYTF. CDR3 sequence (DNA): TGTGCCAGTAGTATACTGGGGCAGTCCAATGGCTACACCTTC.

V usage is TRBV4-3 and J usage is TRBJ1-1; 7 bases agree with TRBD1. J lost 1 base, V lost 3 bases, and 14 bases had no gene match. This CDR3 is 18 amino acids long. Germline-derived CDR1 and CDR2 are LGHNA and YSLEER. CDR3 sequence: CASSHPVDRVEGNTEAFF. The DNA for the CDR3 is TGCGCCAGCAGCCACCCCGTAGACAGGGTAGAAGGGAACACTGAAGCTTTCTTT.

The CDR3 DNA reads as TGTGCCAGCAGCACGACCCGAGGAGGCTACACCTTC. Amino acid sequence: CASSTTRGGYTF. V usage is TRBV7-9 and J usage is TRBJ1-2; D not resolved. CDR3 length: 12 amino acids. V dropped 5 bases and J dropped 8 bases, with 12 bases sitting between them. The germline gives CDR1 SEHNR, CDR2 FQNEAQ (reference sequence).

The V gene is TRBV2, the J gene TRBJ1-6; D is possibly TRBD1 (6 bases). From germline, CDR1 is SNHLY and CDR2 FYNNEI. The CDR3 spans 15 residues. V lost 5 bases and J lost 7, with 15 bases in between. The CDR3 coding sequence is TGTGCCAGCAGTTTACAGGGCGGCGGGAATTCACCCCTCCACTTT. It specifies CASSLQGGGNSPLHF.

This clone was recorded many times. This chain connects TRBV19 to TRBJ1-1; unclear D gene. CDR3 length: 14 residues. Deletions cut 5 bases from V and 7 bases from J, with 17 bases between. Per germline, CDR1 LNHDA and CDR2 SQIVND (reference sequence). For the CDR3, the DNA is TGTGCCAGTAGTCCCCCCCGCGGGAGCCTTGAAGCTTTCTTT. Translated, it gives CASSPPRGSLEAFF.

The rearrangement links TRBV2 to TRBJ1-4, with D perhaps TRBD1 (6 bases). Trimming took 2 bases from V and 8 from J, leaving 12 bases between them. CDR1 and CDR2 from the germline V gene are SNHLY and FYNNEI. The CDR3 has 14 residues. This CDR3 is CASSEQGRGEKLFF. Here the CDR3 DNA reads TGTGCCAGCAGTGAACAGGGCAGGGGCGAAAAACTGTTTTTT.